These 10 T cell receptor beta chains came from one sample sequenced in a study of regulatory T cells in long-lasting Graves disease. Combining iRepertoire HTBI primers with Arm-PCR of CDR3 regions, the authors built TCR beta libraries. MiXCR, applied by TCRdb to the multiplex PCR reads, yields one record per CDR3 protein. Among 500,000 or so distinct CDR3 sequences listed, 16% were seen once. As for time point: newly diagnosed GD, antithyroid drugs for less than 3 months. RNA isolated from PBMCs was used to make the TCR library. These records were also assigned to another study, of T cells in Graves' hyperthyroidism and ophthalmopathy.

The material was peripheral blood mononuclear cells (PBMCs), obtained at new diagnosis, from a patient treated with antithyroid drugs. The receptors originated from a man aged 40-55 years with Graves disease.

The CDR3 region has the DNA TGTGCCAGCAGTGAACGGGCCAACGTCCTGACTTTC. It encodes CASSERANVLTF. This chain connects TRBV6-1 to TRBJ2-6, with D uncertain. V was shortened by 2 bases and J by 5 bases, with 1 base between the two germline ends. Germline CDR1 and CDR2: MNHNS and SASEGT. CDR3 length equals 12 residues.

This clonotype was seen a handful of times. The rearrangement uses TRBV10-3 and TRBJ2-1; 8 nucleotides agree with TRBD2. The J segment lost 6 bases and the V segment lost 6 bases, leaving 13 bases of the junction unmatched. Germline V CDR1 and CDR2: ENHRY, SYGVKD. CDR3 length: 16 residues. DNA of the CDR3: TGTGCCATCAGGGATGCGGGGGGTCAGGCGCCCAATGAGCAGTTCTTC. Translation: CAIRDAGGQAPNEQFF.

This sequence joins TRBV24-1 and TRBJ2-3; TRBD2 aligns across 10 bases. Trimming at V came to 2 bases and at J to 6 bases, leaving 10 bases not matched to a gene. CDR1 KGHDR and CDR2 SFDVKD come from the germline V gene. This CDR3 region has 17 residues. The CDR3 spells CATSDSLAGPAGDTQYF. CDR3 DNA: TGTGCCACCAGTGATTCACTAGCGGGACCTGCGGGGGATACGCAGTATTTT.

This sequence joins TRBV10-2 and TRBJ1-6, with D possibly TRBD1 on 5 matching bases. V was pared by 3 bases and J by 9 bases, with 15 bases between. Germline V lookup: CDR1 WSHSY, CDR2 SAAADI. The CDR3 contains 15 residues. DNA for the CDR3: TGCGCCAGCAGTGAACCTCTCCCGAGGGGTTCACCCCTCCACTTT. Its protein product is CASSEPLPRGSPLHF.

There are a few counts of this clonotype. The chain links TRBV20-1 to TRBJ1-1; no reliable D call. CDR3 size: 13 residues. V was cut by 2 bases and J by 0 bases, with 7 bases left in between. CDR1 is DFQATT and CDR2 is SNEGSKA in the germline V gene (reference sequence). CDR3 DNA: TGCAGTGCTAGACGGAGTATGAACACTGAAGCTTTCTTT. This encodes CSARRSMNTEAFF.

This sequence joins TRBV10-3 and TRBJ1-3; D not certain. The CDR3 is 14 residues long. Germline V lookup: CDR1 ENHRY, CDR2 SYGVKD. V lost 6 bases to trimming and J lost 0 bases, with 9 bases between them. The CDR3 region is CAIRADNSGNTIYF. The CDR3 region has the DNA TGTGCCATCAGAGCAGACAACTCTGGAAACACCATATATTTT.

In this sample, this clonotype turned up many times. This rearrangement joins TRBV2 to TRBJ1-2; D gene ambiguous. V shed 8 bases and J shed 4 bases, with 14 bases lying between them. There are 13 residues in the CDR3. Germline CDR1 reads SNHLY; CDR2 reads FYNNEI. The CDR3 spells CASEGRPAYGYTF. The CDR3 DNA follows: TGTGCCAGCGAGGGCCGGCCGGCCTATGGCTACACCTTC.

This clonotype has a count of ten or more. V gene TRBV28 combines with J gene TRBJ2-7; D is unresolved. Germline lookup yields CDR1 MDHEN and CDR2 SYDVKM. V was pared by 4 bases and J by 6 bases, with 10 bases between. This CDR3 contains 12 residues. Here the CDR3 DNA reads TGTGCCAGCAGTTGGAATTGGGGCGAGCAGTACTTC. Amino acids: CASSWNWGEQYF.

The sample holds many counts of this clonotype. V gene TRBV15 combines with J gene TRBJ2-7, with TRBD1 matching 7 bases. Germline V gene data show CDR1 as LNHNV and CDR2 as YYDKDF (reference sequence). Germline trimming cut 0 bases from V and 6 bases from J; bases unmatched to any gene: 8. CDR3 size: 15 residues. DNA for the CDR3: TGTGCCACCAGCAGAGACAGGGGGAATCTCGGCGAGCAGTACTTC. Encoded protein: CATSRDRGNLGEQYF.

Concerning this clonotype itself: This likely traces to a read error, being one base from a far larger clone. The chain recombines TRBV11-2 with TRBJ2-5; D perhaps matches TRBD1 (6 bases). CDR1 and CDR2 (germline): SGHAT, FQNNGV. Trimming pared 2 bases from V and 11 bases from J, leaving 15 bases between. The CDR3 is made up of 13 amino acids. Here the CDR3 reads CASSLPSGVEQYF. Written as DNA, the CDR3 is TGTGCCAGCAGCTTACCCTCAGGGGTTGAGCAGTACTTC.